This TCR beta chain was found in a study of long-term antiretroviral therapy in people with HIV. At the survey level, the v3.0 immunoSEQ assay was run. Sequencing was performed with immunoSEQ multiplex PCR; in TCRdb, only in-frame clones are kept and a portion is missing. The repertoire holds roughly 19,000 clones, with approximately 90% as singletons. The CDR3 spans 17 residues. The germline V gene has CDR1 SGDLS and CDR2 YYNGEE. After removal of 0 bases from V and 1 base from J, the junction contained 8 bases not matched to a gene. This receptor was obtained from a young man with HIV. The V call is TRBV9, the J call TRBJ2-5; 8 positions match TRBD2. The sequenced sample was unsorted PBMCs, obtained 2.1 years after starting antiretroviral therapy. The CDR3 nucleotides read TGTGCCAGCAGCGTAGGTCGGCGAGCGGGGGCCCAAGAGACCCAGTACTTC. Encoded protein: CASSVGRRAGAQETQYF.